Below are 6 T cell receptor beta chains sequenced from a single sample in a study of blood T cells in healthy people across ages. Then a second PCR, running roughly 7 to 11 cycles, was carried out with a sample-barcoded 5' primer and a J-beta primer mix. Each CDR3 protein gets one entry after TCRdb re-called the 5' RACE reads with MiXCR. The sample contains about 800,000 distinct CDR3 sequences, approximately 25% of which appear only once. These data were also reused for a study on T cells of mothers and their children.

Sequenced material: blood. Every receptor here comes from a boy aged 5-17 years in good health.

The chain recombines TRBV10-2 with TRBJ2-7, with 13 bases lining up with TRBD2. Germline V gene data show CDR1 as WSHSY and CDR2 as SAAADI. The V gene end was trimmed by 6 bases and the J gene end by 3 bases; junction bases not matched to a gene: 8. This CDR3 region has 16 residues. CDR3 sequence reads: CASREEGLAGVYEQYF. CDR3 DNA sequence: TGCGCCAGCAGAGAAGAAGGACTAGCGGGAGTCTACGAGCAGTACTTC.

Details on this clonotype: One end of the junction varies from germline; a read error may be responsible. The rearrangement joins TRBV7-6 to TRBJ2-2; 11 positions match TRBD2. Germline loops: CDR1 SGHVS, CDR2 FNYEAQ. The length of the CDR3 is 20 residues. The CDR3, as DNA: TGCGCCAGCAGCTTATCCCTTTTAGCGGGGGGGATCGCGAACACCGGGGAGCTGTTTTTT. Amino acids: CASSLSLLAGGIANTGELFF.

The CDR3 loop is CASNEGGEQYF. The CDR3 DNA follows: TGTGCCAGCAATGAGGGGGGCGAGCAGTACTTC. This sequence joins TRBV6-5 and TRBJ2-7; either TRBD1 or TRBD2 may fit D (6 bases each). This CDR3 has 11 residues. The ends were cut back, 7 bases at V and 6 bases at J, with 10 bases in the middle. Germline V gene data show CDR1 as MNHEY and CDR2 as SVGAGI.

The table lists this clonotype with a few counts. The chain is built from TRBV6-5 and TRBJ2-3; D is uncertain. The CDR3 spans 14 residues. Trimming took off 2 bases at V and 1 base at J, with 7 bases between the two ends. Germline lookup yields CDR1 MNHEY and CDR2 SVGAGI. The chain's CDR3 is CASSYGQGTDTQYF. The CDR3, as DNA: TGTGCCAGCAGTTACGGCCAGGGCACAGATACGCAGTATTTT.

As regards this clonotype: Relative to the germline gene, one junction end is altered; a read error may explain this. The chain has TRBV20-1 and TRBJ2-4; 8 nucleotides align to TRBD2. The CDR3 length is 15 residues. Germline V gene data show CDR1 as DFQATT and CDR2 as SNEGSKA (reference sequence). The CDR3 nucleotides are TGCAGTGCCAGAGATCCTAGCGGGCAGGTAGACATTCAGTACTTC. Its protein is CSARDPSGQVDIQYF.

The V call is TRBV27, the J call TRBJ2-7, with D possibly TRBD1 on 5 matching bases. V shed 5 bases and J shed 4 bases, with 9 bases lying between them. The CDR3 consists of 12 residues. The germline CDR1 and CDR2 sequences are MNHEY and SMNVEV (reference sequence). CDR3 amino acids: CASSHNRYEQYF. The CDR3 DNA reads as TGTGCCAGCAGTCACAACAGGTACGAGCAGTACTTC.